These T cell receptor beta chains were read from a single sample in a study of blood T cell repertoires in COVID-19. Sequencing used immunoSEQ multiplex PCR; TCRdb keeps in-frame clones, though not all of them. The sample shows 330,000 or so clones, about 90% of them seen only once. The sequencing sample was made of PBMCs or T cells enriched from blood (not recorded which). The receptors come from a woman between 25 and 40 years old who had recovered from COVID-19. CDR3s include the opening cysteine and the closing phenylalanine or tryptophan. D genes are given only for firm matches. Size is stated for part of the rows, as once, few or many counts, or as a class when the clone is expanded.

>NA|NA|TRBV7-9|14|TRBJ1-1
TGTGCCAGCAGTCGGGAGGGGATGAACACTGAAGCTTTCTTT
CASSREGMNTEAFF
>TRBD1|few|TRBV6-5|13|TRBJ1-1
TGTGCCAGCAGTACAGGGGGCTGGACTGAAGCTTTCTTT
CASSTGGWTEAFF
>TRBD1|NA|TRBV5-1|14|TRBJ1-5
TGCGCCAGCAGCCAGGAGGGGGCCGGGGAGCCCCAGCATTTT
CASSQEGAGEPQHF
>TRBD1|NA|TRBV18|15|TRBJ1-1
TGTGCCAGCTCACCACTAGACAGGGCGAACACTGAAGCTTTCTTT
CASSPLDRANTEAFF
>NA|NA|TRBV11-2|15|TRBJ1-2
TGTGCCAGCAGCTTAGATCCAGGGGTTAACTATGGCTACACCTTC
CASSLDPGVNYGYTF
>NA|NA|TRBV18|13|TRBJ1-4
TGTGCCAGCTCACGCGGGAGTAATGAAAAACTGTTTTTT
CASSRGSNEKLFF
>NA|once|TRBV10-3|17|TRBJ1-5
TGTGCCATCAGTGAAGGTCCTGGGGCAGGGGATAATCAGCCCCAGCATTTT
CAISEGPGAGDNQPQHF
>TRBD1|once|TRBV5-1|17|TRBJ1-1
TGCGCCAGCAGCCGAGGACAGGTAGAGGTTGGTTTCACTGAAGCTTTCTTT
CASSRGQVEVGFTEAFF
>TRBD2|NA|TRBV3-1/TRBV3-2|14|TRBJ2-3
TGTGCCAGCGGGTCGGCGGGAGGTACAGATACGCAGTATTTT
CASGSAGGTDTQYF
>NA|NA|TRBV9|14|TRBJ1-1
TGTGCCAGCAGCGTACATAAGGGGGACACTGAAGCTTTCTTT
CASSVHKGDTEAFF
>NA|NA|TRBV29-1|11|TRBJ1-2
TGCAGCTTACGTCAGGGAGGGGGCTACACCTTC
CSLRQGGGYTF
>NA|once|TRBV7-9|14|TRBJ1-2
TGTGCCAGCAGCCAGAGGAACTCGGACTATGGCTACACCTTC
CASSQRNSDYGYTF
>NA|NA|TRBV6-5|14|TRBJ2-1
TGTGCCAGCAGTTACTCGAATAGCAGAGATGAGCAGTTCTTC
CASSYSNSRDEQFF
>NA|NA|TRBV28|14|TRBJ1-2
TGTGCCAGCAGTTTTACAGGCCAAAACTATGGCTACACCTTC
CASSFTGQNYGYTF
>TRBD1|NA|TRBV5-1|14|TRBJ2-7
TGCGCCAGCAGCTTGCGGGACAGTTCATACGAGCAGTACTTC
CASSLRDSSYEQYF
>NA|few|TRBV7-9|14|TRBJ1-4
TGTGCCAGCAGCCGAGGAGCGGCTAATGAAAAACTGTTTTTT
CASSRGAANEKLFF
>NA|NA|TRBV28|11|TRBJ1-6
TGTGCCAGCAGTGAGGGTTCACCCCTCCACTTT
CASSEGSPLHF
>NA|NA|TRBV2|14|TRBJ2-3
TGTGCCAGTACCAGGTTTCGGGAAGGGGATACGCAGTATTTT
CASTRFREGDTQYF
>NA|NA|TRBV15|15|TRBJ2-5
TGTGCCACCAGCAGAAGATCGGGGGTCCAAGAGACCCAGTACTTC
CATSRRSGVQETQYF
>NA|once|TRBV10-2|11|TRBJ2-2
TGCGCCAGCGGGAGGCCCGGGGAGCTGTTTTTT
CASGRPGELFF
>TRBD1|NA|TRBV19|13|TRBJ1-2
TGTGCCAGTAACCCACAGGGGTACTATGGCTACACCTTC
CASNPQGYYGYTF
>NA|NA|TRBV2|16|TRBJ1-2
TGTGCCAGCAGTGAATTGGGGTTACAGGTTTACTATGGCTACACCTTC
CASSELGLQVYYGYTF
>NA|NA|TRBV5-6|15|TRBJ2-1
TGTGCCAGCAGCTTGCGGACAGTCTACTACAATGAGCAGTTCTTC
CASSLRTVYYNEQFF
>TRBD1|NA|TRBV28|15|TRBJ1-1
TGTGCCAGCAAAACTTCGGGACAGTTGAACACTGAAGCTTTCTTT
CASKTSGQLNTEAFF
>TRBD1|NA|TRBV15|15|TRBJ1-5
TGTGCCACCAGCAGGGACAGGGGGCCGGGTCAGCCCCAGCATTTT
CATSRDRGPGQPQHF
>TRBD1|NA|TRBV7-7|15|TRBJ2-1
TGTGCTAGCAGCCCCGGGACAGGTGGGCACAATGAGCAGTTCTTC
CASSPGTGGHNEQFF
>TRBD2|NA|TRBV3-1/TRBV3-2|13|TRBJ2-3
TGTGCCAGCGCCGGCCGGGGGGCAGATACGCAGTATTTT
CASAGRGADTQYF
>TRBD2|NA|TRBV6-5|16|TRBJ2-5
TGTGCCAGCAGTTACTGGGCTAGCGGGGGGGCTCAGACCCAGTACTTC
CASSYWASGGAQTQYF
>NA|NA|TRBV9|14|TRBJ2-7
TGTGCCAGCAGCGTAGGGACAGTATCATACGAGCAGTACTTC
CASSVGTVSYEQYF
>NA|NA|TRBV4-1|14|TRBJ1-2
TGCGCCAGCAGCCACCCCGGATGGGGAGCGGGCTACACCTTC
CASSHPGWGAGYTF
>TRBD2|NA|TRBV29-1|13|TRBJ2-4
TGCAGCGTCCCCGGACTAGCGGGCGACATTCAGTACTTC
CSVPGLAGDIQYF
>NA|NA|TRBV29-1|14|TRBJ1-4
TGCAGCGTTGAAGATCGAGGGGGAAGGGAAAAACTGTTTTTT
CSVEDRGGREKLFF
>TRBD1|NA|TRBV7-9|13|TRBJ1-2
TGTGCCAGCAGCGGACAGGGGATGGATGGCTACACCTTC
CASSGQGMDGYTF
>NA|few|TRBV19|13|TRBJ1-5
TGTGCCAGTAGACAGGGAGAGAATCAGCCCCAGCATTTT
CASRQGENQPQHF
>NA|once|TRBV5-1|15|TRBJ2-1
TGCGCCAGCAGCTTGGAGGACAGCCCCTACAATGAGCAGTTCTTC
CASSLEDSPYNEQFF
>TRBD1|NA|TRBV19|14|TRBJ1-2
TGTGCCAGTACCGACAGGGCCTTGGGGTATGGCTACACCTTC
CASTDRALGYGYTF
>NA|few|TRBV2|13|TRBJ1-4
TGTGCCACCTGGGCCTCGTTATCGGAAAAACTGTTTTTT
CATWASLSEKLFF
>TRBD2|NA|TRBV7-2|17|TRBJ2-7
TGTGCCAGCAGCTTAGTTGCGGGAGGGCCAAACCCCTACGAGCAGTACTTC
CASSLVAGGPNPYEQYF
>NA|NA|TRBV5-4|13|TRBJ2-1
TGTGCCAGCAGCTCACCTGGGGGAGGTGAGCAGTTCTTC
CASSSPGGGEQFF
>NA|once|TRBV11-2|13|TRBJ2-7
TGTGCCAGCAGCATGTTTGAGGGAGTCGAGCAGTACTTC
CASSMFEGVEQYF
>NA|NA|TRBV5-1|14|TRBJ1-2
TGCGCCAGCAGCTTGGATATCTCTAACTATGGCTACACCTTC
CASSLDISNYGYTF
>TRBD1|NA|TRBV19|15|TRBJ2-1
TGTGCCAGTAGCCTCGGGACAGGGGGCTACAATGAGCAGTTCTTC
CASSLGTGGYNEQFF
>NA|few|TRBV29-1|13|TRBJ2-2
TGCAGCGTCTCTAGACCAACCACCGGGGAGCTGTTTTTT
CSVSRPTTGELFF
>NA|NA|TRBV6-5|14|TRBJ2-1
TGTGCCAGCAGTTACTCGAAGAGCGGCAGTGAGCAGTTCTTC
CASSYSKSGSEQFF
>NA|once|TRBV10-3|15|TRBJ2-1
TGTGCCATCGAGAAGGGCGGGGGCCCCTACAATGAGCAGTTCTTC
CAIEKGGGPYNEQFF